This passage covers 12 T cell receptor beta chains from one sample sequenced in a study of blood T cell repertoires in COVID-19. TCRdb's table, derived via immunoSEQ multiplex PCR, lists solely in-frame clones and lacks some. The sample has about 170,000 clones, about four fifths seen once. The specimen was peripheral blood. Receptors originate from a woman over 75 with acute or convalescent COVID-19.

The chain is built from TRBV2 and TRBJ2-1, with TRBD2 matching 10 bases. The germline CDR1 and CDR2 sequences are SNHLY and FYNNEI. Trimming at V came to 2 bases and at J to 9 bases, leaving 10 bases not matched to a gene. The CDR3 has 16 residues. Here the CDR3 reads CASSETTAGGIGEQFF. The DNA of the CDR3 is TGTGCCAGCAGTGAAACAACAGCGGGGGGGATCGGTGAGCAGTTCTTC.

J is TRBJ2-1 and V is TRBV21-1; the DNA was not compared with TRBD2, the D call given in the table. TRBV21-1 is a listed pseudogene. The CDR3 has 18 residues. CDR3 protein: CASRPTSGTTNSYNEQFF. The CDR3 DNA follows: TGTGCCAGCAGACCGACTAGCGGGACAACCAACTCCTACAATGAGCAGTTCTTC.

The CDR3 DNA reads as TGCGCCAGCAGCCTCGGCCACAGGAACACCGGGGAGCTGTTTTTT. Amino acid sequence: CASSLGHRNTGELFF. The chain joins TRBV5-1 to TRBJ2-2; D is undetermined. V was cut by 4 bases and J by 1 base, with 11 bases left in between. CDR3 length equals 15 residues. Germline V gene sequence: CDR1 SGHRS, CDR2 YFSETQ.

Here the CDR3 DNA reads TGTGCCAGCAGATTATCCGGGACTAGCAATGAGCAGTTCTTC. It translates to CASRLSGTSNEQFF. The genes are TRBV7-2 and TRBJ2-1, with 8 bases aligning to TRBD2. The germline V gene has CDR1 SGHTA and CDR2 FQGNSA. With V trimmed by 6 bases and J by 6 bases, 7 bases remained unmatched. The CDR3 totals 14 residues.

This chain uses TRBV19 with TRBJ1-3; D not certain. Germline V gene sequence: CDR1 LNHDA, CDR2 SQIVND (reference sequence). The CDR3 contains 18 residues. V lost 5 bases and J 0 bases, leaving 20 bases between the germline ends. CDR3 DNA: TGTGCCAGTAGTCAGGACTCAACCGGTTGGAACTCTGGAAACACCATATATTTT. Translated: CASSQDSTGWNSGNTIYF.

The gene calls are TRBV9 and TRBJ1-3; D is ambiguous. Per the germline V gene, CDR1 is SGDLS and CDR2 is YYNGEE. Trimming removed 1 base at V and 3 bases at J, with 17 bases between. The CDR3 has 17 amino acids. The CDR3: CASSVSSSAISGNTIYF. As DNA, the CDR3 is TGTGCCAGCAGCGTATCGTCGTCTGCCATTAGTGGAAACACCATATATTTT.

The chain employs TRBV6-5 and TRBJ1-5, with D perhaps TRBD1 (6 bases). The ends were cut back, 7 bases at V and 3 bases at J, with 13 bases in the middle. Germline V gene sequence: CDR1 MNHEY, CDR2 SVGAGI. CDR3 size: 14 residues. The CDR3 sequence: CASTAGGANQPQHF. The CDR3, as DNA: TGTGCCAGCACCGCGGGGGGGGCCAATCAGCCCCAGCATTTT.

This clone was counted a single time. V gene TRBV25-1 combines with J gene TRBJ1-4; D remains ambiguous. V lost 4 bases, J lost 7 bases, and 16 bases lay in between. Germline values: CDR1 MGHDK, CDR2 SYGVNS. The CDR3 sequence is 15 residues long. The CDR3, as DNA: TGTGCCAGCAGTGTCGCGAGGGATGGTAGTGAAAAACTGTTTTTT. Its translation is CASSVARDGSEKLFF.

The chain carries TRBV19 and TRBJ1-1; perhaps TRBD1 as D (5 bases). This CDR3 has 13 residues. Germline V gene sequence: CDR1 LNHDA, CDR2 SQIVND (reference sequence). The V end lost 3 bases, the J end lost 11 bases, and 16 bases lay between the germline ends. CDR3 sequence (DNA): TGTGCCAGTAGTATCTCGGCGCTTAGGGGTGCTTTCTTT. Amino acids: CASSISALRGAFF. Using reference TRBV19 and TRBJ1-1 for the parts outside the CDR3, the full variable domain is DGGITQSPKYLFRKEGQNVTLSCEQNLNHDAMYWYRQDPGQGLRLIYYSQIVNDFQKGDIAEGYSVSREKKESFPLTVTSAQKNPTAFYLCASSISALRGAFFGQGTRLTVV.

The DNA of the CDR3 is TGTGCCAGCGGTGGAACAGGAATTAATGAAAAACTGTTTTTT. It is translated as CASGGTGINEKLFF. The genes are TRBV6-6 and TRBJ1-4, with D possibly being TRBD1 (5 bases). Germline-derived CDR1 and CDR2 are MNHNY and SVGAGI (reference sequence). The CDR3 totals 14 residues. The ends were cut back, 8 bases at V and 4 bases at J, with 14 bases in the middle.

The CDR3 DNA reads TGCGCCAGCAGCTTGGAGGGGGACTACCGTGGCGCCGGGGAGCTGTTTTTT. Translating it yields CASSLEGDYRGAGELFF. The V call is TRBV5-1, the J call TRBJ2-2, with a possible D match to TRBD2 (7 bases). V was trimmed by 0 bases and J by 6 bases, leaving 18 bases between them. This CDR3 is built from 17 residues. Germline CDR1 reads SGHRS; CDR2 reads YFSETQ.

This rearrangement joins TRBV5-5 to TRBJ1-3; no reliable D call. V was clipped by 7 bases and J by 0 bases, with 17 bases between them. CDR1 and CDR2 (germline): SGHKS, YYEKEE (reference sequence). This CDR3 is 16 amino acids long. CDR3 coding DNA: TGTGCCAGCTCTCCTTATGGGAGTACCTCTGGAAACACCATATATTTT. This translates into CASSPYGSTSGNTIYF.